This record concerns one T cell receptor beta chain sequence. This CDR3 is built from 12 residues. Germline values: CDR1 SQVTM, CDR2 ANQGSEA. V lost 4 bases and J 1 base, leaving 4 bases between the germline ends. Assay: immunoSEQ multiplex PCR; the TCRdb copy retains only in-frame clones and omits some. Of hundreds of thousands of clones listed, approximately 80% are singletons. These data originate in a study of shared T cell receptors in the human thymus. These sequences were also reported in another study, on human thymus T cells. That publication notes: It was healthy Finnish infants having corrective surgery for congenital heart defects who were the donors. The thymus tissue came from resections taken during corrective heart surgery. Gene usage for V and J segments appeared biased in thymic and blood repertoires. Related studies found that unrelated individuals share highly overlapping thymic repertoires.

V and J are TRBV29-1 and TRBJ2-2; no reliable D call. The sample was thymocytes. The origin of this receptor is a boy younger than two with a congenital heart defect. The CDR3 nucleotides are TGCAGCGTTGTCGTGAACACCGGGGAGCTGTTTTTT. Its translation is CSVVVNTGELFF.